The 16 T cell receptor beta chains presented below share a single source sample, sequenced in a study of PD-1 blockade in classical Hodgkin lymphoma. Repertoires were generated with immunoSEQ multiplex PCR, while TCRdb's copy carries only in-frame clones and drops some. Altogether about 93,000 clones are present, roughly 78% being singletons, with the ten largest covering about 9.4%. Sample time point: cycle 4 day 1 (C4D1), after 5 to 7 weeks of nivolumab. With no exception, relapse followed autologous stem cell transplantation in all patients, and brentuximab vedotin exposure varied. The sequencing here drew on peripheral blood mononuclear cells (PBMCs), taken before the fourth cycle of nivolumab. The receptor source for this set is a human donor with classical Hodgkin lymphoma.

The chain is built from TRBV7-6 and TRBJ2-1, with D perhaps TRBD1 (5 bases). The CDR3 covers 13 residues. V lost 5 bases and J lost 6, with 11 bases in between. CDR1 SGHVS and CDR2 FNYEAQ come from the germline V gene. CDR3 DNA: TGTGCCAGCAGCGACAGATTACTCAATGAGCAGTTCTTC. It translates to CASSDRLLNEQFF. Complete variable domain (other parts from reference TRBV7-6 and TRBJ2-1): GAGVSQSPRYKVTKRGQDVALRCDPISGHVSLYWYRQALGQGPEFLTYFNYEAQQDKSGLPNDRFSAERPEGSISTLTIQRTEQRDSAMYRCASSDRLLNEQFFGPGTRLTVL.

This chain joins TRBV7-6 and TRBJ1-1; D not resolved. The V gene lost 5 bases and the J gene lost 2 bases, with 18 bases spanning the gap. This CDR3 comprises 16 residues. Germline V CDR1 and CDR2: SGHVS, FNYEAQ. The CDR3, as DNA: TGTGCCAGCAGCCCCTTCTTGACTCGGGCAAACACTGAAGCTTTCTTT. Amino acid sequence: CASSPFLTRANTEAFF. The whole variable domain, remainder taken from reference TRBV7-6 and TRBJ1-1, is GAGVSQSPRYKVTKRGQDVALRCDPISGHVSLYWYRQALGQGPEFLTYFNYEAQQDKSGLPNDRFSAERPEGSISTLTIQRTEQRDSAMYRCASSPFLTRANTEAFFGQGTRLTVV.

The rearrangement uses TRBV7-9 and TRBJ1-1; D unresolved. Germline CDR1 is SEHNR and CDR2 is FQNEAQ (reference sequence). CDR3 size: 12 residues. V lost 3 bases and J 4 bases, leaving 6 bases between the germline ends. CDR3 loop: CASSLSATEAFF. Written as DNA, the CDR3 is TGTGCCAGCAGCTTGAGCGCCACTGAAGCTTTCTTT.

The rearrangement uses TRBV6-4 and TRBJ2-1; tentative D call: TRBD2 (5 bases). The CDR3 runs 18 residues. The germline V gene has CDR1 MRHNA and CDR2 SNTAGT. V dropped 0 bases and J dropped 6 bases, with 21 bases sitting between them. The CDR3 loop is CASSDSKFPLTKTNEQFF. The CDR3 DNA sequence: TGTGCCAGCAGTGACTCGAAATTTCCCCTGACTAAGACCAATGAGCAGTTCTTC.

V usage is TRBV7-9 and J usage is TRBJ1-6, with 8 nucleotides matching TRBD1. The V segment lost 5 bases and the J segment 7 bases; nucleotides outside the gene matches: 4. The CDR3 contains 14 residues. Germline V lookup: CDR1 SEHNR, CDR2 FQNEAQ (reference sequence). The CDR3 reads CASSQGQANSPLHF. The CDR3 nucleotides read TGTGCCAGCAGCCAGGGACAGGCCAATTCACCCCTCCACTTT.

The chain couples TRBV30 to TRBJ2-3; TRBD2 matches 14 bases. The CDR3 is 15 amino acids. Germline loops: CDR1 GTSNPN, CDR2 SVGIG (reference sequence). Trimming took 5 bases from V and 4 from J; bases not matched to a gene: 5. CDR3 loop: CAWVGTSGSADTQYF. DNA for the CDR3: TGTGCCTGGGTTGGGACTAGCGGGAGCGCAGATACGCAGTATTTT.

V is TRBV4-3 and J is TRBJ1-1, with D hard to call. The CDR3 extends over 15 amino acids. V was clipped by 2 bases and J by 1 base, with 11 bases between them. The V gene's germline CDR1 is LGHNA and CDR2 YSLEER. The chain's CDR3 is CASSQNADQNTEAFF. CDR3 DNA sequence: TGCGCCAGCAGCCAAAATGCAGACCAGAACACTGAAGCTTTCTTT.

This sequence joins TRBV30 and TRBJ2-7, with TRBD2 as a possible D gene (5 bases). Deletions cut 2 bases from V and 3 bases from J, with 14 bases between. Germline CDR1 reads GTSNPN; CDR2 reads SVGIG (reference sequence). This CDR3 is built from 14 residues. CDR3 in DNA: TGTGCCTGGAGTATCGCAGGAGGAGGCTACGAGCAGTACTTC. Translated: CAWSIAGGGYEQYF. Variable domain in full (rest from reference TRBV30 and TRBJ2-7): SQTIHQWPATLVQPVGSPLSLECTVEGTSNPNLYWYRQAAGRGLQLLFYSVGIGQISSEVPQNLSASRPQDRQFILSSKKLLLSDSGFYLCAWSIAGGGYEQYFGPGTRLTVT.

This CDR3 reads CASSSGQGRSYEQYF. For the CDR3, the DNA is TGTGCCAGCAGTTCCGGACAGGGGAGGTCCTACGAGCAGTACTTC. This chain uses TRBV6-6 with TRBJ2-7; TRBD1 aligns across 9 bases. The CDR3 is 15 amino acids. Germline V gives CDR1 MNHNY, CDR2 SVGAGI (reference sequence). V lost 4 bases to trimming and J lost 1 base; unmatched junction nucleotides: 5.

The V call is TRBV4-3, the J call TRBJ1-5, with 8 bases lining up with TRBD1. Trimming took 3 bases from V and 9 from J; bases not matched to a gene: 7. The V gene's germline CDR1 is LGHNA and CDR2 YSLEER. This CDR3 spans 14 amino acids. CDR3 nucleotides: TGCGCCAGCAGCCAGTACAGGGGGGCTGGGCCCCAGCATTTT. It yields the protein CASSQYRGAGPQHF.

The V and J genes are TRBV10-3 and TRBJ2-2, with D possibly being TRBD2 (6 bases). The CDR3 covers 14 residues. V was shortened by 3 bases and J by 4 bases, with 9 bases between the two germline ends. The germline V gene has CDR1 ENHRY and CDR2 SYGVKD. CDR3 amino acids: CAISEGRSTGELFF. For the CDR3, the DNA is TGTGCCATCAGTGAAGGGAGGAGCACCGGGGAGCTGTTTTTT.

The V call is TRBV6-6, the J call TRBJ2-1; 9 bases align to TRBD1. CDR1 MNHNY and CDR2 SVGAGI come from the germline V gene (reference sequence). CDR3 length equals 14 residues. V lost 10 bases and J lost 2; bases outside the gene matches: 6. CDR3 loop: CATLDRGPYNEQFF. CDR3 in DNA: TGTGCCACCTTGGACAGGGGCCCCTACAATGAGCAGTTCTTC.

The V call is TRBV6-6, the J call TRBJ2-2; 11 bases line up with TRBD2. CDR3 length: 16 amino acids. J lost 5 bases, V lost 5 bases, and 7 bases had no gene match. CDR1 and CDR2 from the germline V gene are MNHNY and SVGAGI (reference sequence). CDR3 amino acids: CASSIPGLAVTGELFF. DNA of the CDR3: TGTGCCAGCAGTATTCCGGGACTAGCGGTAACCGGGGAGCTGTTTTTT.

The chain couples TRBV23-1 to TRBJ2-1; perhaps D is TRBD1 or TRBD2 (6 bases each). TRBV23-1 is placed among ORFs of uncertain function. V shed 4 bases and J shed 7 bases, with 23 bases lying between them. The CDR3 length is 17 residues. The CDR3, as DNA: TGCGCCAGCAGTCTAAGTATTCCGAAAGGGGGGCAAAATGAGCAGTTCTTC. It translates to CASSLSIPKGGQNEQFF.

This rearrangement joins TRBV7-2 to TRBJ2-5, with D unclear. This CDR3 has 15 residues. The germline gives CDR1 SGHTA, CDR2 FQGNSA. Deletions cut 0 bases from V and 4 bases from J, with 12 bases between. CDR3 residues: CASSLAVGLGETQYF. CDR3 DNA sequence: TGTGCCAGCAGCTTAGCTGTAGGGCTCGGAGAGACCCAGTACTTC.

This clone was recorded only once. The chain employs TRBV7-3 and TRBJ2-6; no clear D. The CDR3 sequence is 16 residues long. V shed 1 base and J shed 2 bases, with 9 bases lying between them. Germline loops: CDR1 SGHTA, CDR2 FQGTGA. CDR3 protein: CASSLIGPAGANVLTF. In nucleotides, the CDR3 is TGTGCCAGCAGCTTAATTGGTCCGGCTGGGGCCAACGTCCTGACTTTC.